The present T cell receptor beta chain was sequenced within a study of blood T cell repertoires in COVID-19. This CDR3 region has 14 residues. Trimming cost V 3 bases and J 3 bases, with 13 bases left between them. Germline loops: CDR1 SGHRS, CDR2 YFSETQ. Clones were sequenced by immunoSEQ multiplex PCR, and TCRdb holds only the in-frame ones, with some missing. The repertoire holds about 370,000 clones, with 85% to 90% as singletons. Specimen: peripheral blood. The receptor comes from a man in his late teens or twenties with active or convalescent COVID-19. The chain combines TRBV5-1 with TRBJ2-7, with TRBD2 as a possible D gene (6 bases). CDR3: CASSSIGTFYEQYF. DNA of the CDR3: TGCGCCAGCAGCTCAATAGGGACTTTCTACGAGCAGTACTTC.